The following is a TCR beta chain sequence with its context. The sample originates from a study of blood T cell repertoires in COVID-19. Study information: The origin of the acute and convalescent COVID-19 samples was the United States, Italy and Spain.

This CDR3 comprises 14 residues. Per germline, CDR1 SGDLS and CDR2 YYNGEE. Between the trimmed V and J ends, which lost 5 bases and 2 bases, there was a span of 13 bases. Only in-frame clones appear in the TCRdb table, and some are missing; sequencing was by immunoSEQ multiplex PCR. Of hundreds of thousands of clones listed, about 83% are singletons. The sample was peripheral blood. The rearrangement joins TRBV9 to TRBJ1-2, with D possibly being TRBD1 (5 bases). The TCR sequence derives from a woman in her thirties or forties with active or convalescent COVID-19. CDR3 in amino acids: CASSRTNWNYGYTF. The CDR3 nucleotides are TGTGCCAGCAGTCGGACAAATTGGAACTATGGCTACACCTTC.